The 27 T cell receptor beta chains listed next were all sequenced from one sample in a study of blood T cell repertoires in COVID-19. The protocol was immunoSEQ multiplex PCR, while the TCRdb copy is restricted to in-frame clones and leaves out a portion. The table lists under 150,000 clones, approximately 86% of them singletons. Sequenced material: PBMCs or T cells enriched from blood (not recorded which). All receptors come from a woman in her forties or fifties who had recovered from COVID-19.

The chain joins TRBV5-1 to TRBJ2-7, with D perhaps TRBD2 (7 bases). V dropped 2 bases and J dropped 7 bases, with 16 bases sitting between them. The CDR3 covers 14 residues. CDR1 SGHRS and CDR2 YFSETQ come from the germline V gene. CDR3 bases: TGCGCCAGCAGCTTAGGGGGGGCCTTCGGGGAGCAGTACTTC. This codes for CASSLGGAFGEQYF.

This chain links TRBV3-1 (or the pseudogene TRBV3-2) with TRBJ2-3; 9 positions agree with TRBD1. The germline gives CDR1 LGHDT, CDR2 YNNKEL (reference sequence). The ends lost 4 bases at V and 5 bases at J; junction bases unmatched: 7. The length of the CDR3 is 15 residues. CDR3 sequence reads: CASSLGTGYKDTQYF. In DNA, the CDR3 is TGTGCCAGCAGCCTCGGGACAGGGTATAAAGATACGCAGTATTTT.

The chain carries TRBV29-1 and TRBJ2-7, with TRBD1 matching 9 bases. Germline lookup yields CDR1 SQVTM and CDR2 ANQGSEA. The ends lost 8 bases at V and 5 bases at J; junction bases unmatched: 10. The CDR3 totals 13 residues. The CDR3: CSSGSGQGNEQYF. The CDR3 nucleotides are TGCAGCTCGGGTTCGGGACAGGGAAACGAGCAGTACTTC.

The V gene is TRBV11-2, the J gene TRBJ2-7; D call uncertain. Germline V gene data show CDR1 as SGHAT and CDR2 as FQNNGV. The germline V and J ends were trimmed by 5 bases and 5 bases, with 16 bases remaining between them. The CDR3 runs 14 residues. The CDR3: CASSPVRWSDEQYF. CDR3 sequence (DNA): TGTGCCAGCAGCCCCGTGAGGTGGAGCGACGAGCAGTACTTC. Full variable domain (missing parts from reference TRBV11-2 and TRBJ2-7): EAGVAQSPRYKIIEKRQSVAFWCNPISGHATLYWYQQILGQGPKLLIQFQNNGVVDDSQLPKDRFSAERLKGVDSTLKIQPAKLEDSAVYLCASSPVRWSDEQYFGPGTRLTVT.

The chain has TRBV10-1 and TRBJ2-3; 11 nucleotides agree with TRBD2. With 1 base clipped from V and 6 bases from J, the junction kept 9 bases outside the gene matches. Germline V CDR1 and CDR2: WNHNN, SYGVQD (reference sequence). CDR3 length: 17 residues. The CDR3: CASSELASGGSWDTQYF. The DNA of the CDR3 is TGCGCCAGCAGTGAGTTGGCTAGCGGGGGGAGTTGGGATACGCAGTATTTT.

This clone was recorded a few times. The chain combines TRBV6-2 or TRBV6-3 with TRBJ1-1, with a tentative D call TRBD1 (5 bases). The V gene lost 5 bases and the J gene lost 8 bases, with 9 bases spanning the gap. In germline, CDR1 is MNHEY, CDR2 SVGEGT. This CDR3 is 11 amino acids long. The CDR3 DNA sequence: TGTGCCAGCAGTACAGGATTCGAAGCTTTCTTT. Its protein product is CASSTGFEAFF.

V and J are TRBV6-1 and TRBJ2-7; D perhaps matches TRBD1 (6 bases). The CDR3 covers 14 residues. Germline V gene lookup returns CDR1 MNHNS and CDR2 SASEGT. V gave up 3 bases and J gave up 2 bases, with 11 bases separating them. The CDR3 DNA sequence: TGTGCCAGCAGTGATACAGGGCTAACCTACGAGCAGTACTTC. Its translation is CASSDTGLTYEQYF.

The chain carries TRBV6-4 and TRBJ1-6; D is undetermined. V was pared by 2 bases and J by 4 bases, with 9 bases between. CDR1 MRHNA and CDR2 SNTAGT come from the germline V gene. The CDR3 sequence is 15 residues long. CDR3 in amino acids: CASSDIAGYNSPLHF. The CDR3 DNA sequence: TGTGCCAGCAGTGACATAGCGGGGTATAATTCACCCCTCCACTTT.

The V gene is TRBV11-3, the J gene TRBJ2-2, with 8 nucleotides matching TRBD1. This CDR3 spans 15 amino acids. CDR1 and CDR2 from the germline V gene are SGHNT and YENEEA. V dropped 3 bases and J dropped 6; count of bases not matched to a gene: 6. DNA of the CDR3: TGTGCCAGCAGCTTGACAGGGGCGGTCGCCGGGGAGCTGTTTTTT. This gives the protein CASSLTGAVAGELFF.

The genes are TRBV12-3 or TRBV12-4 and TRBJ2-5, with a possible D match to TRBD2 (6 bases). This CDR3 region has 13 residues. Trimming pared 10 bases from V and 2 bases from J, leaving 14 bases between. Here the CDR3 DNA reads TGTGCCATAAGGAGGGGAGCTCAAGAGACCCAGTACTTC. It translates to CAIRRGAQETQYF.

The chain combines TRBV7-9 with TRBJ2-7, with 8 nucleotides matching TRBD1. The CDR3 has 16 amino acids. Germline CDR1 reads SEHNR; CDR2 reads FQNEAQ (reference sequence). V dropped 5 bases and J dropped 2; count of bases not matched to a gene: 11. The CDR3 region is CASSKSGGVGPYEQYF. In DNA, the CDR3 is TGTGCCAGCAGCAAATCAGGGGGCGTCGGTCCCTACGAGCAGTACTTC.

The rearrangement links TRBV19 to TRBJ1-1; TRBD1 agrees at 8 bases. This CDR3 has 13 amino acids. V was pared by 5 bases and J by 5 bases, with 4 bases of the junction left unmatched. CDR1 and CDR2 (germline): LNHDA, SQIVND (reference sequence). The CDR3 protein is CASSWTGYTEAFF. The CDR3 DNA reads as TGTGCCAGTAGTTGGACAGGGTATACTGAAGCTTTCTTT.

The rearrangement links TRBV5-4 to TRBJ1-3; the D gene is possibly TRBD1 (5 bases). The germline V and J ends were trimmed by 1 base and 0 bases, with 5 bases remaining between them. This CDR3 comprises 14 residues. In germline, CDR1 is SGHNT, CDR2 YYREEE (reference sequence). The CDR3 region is CASSLTGSGNTIYF. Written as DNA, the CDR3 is TGTGCCAGCAGCTTGACAGGCTCTGGAAACACCATATATTTT.

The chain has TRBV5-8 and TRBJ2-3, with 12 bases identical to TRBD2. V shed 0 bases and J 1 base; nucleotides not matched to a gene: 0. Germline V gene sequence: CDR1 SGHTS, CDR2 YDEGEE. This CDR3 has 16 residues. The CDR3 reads CASSLGLAGGTDTQYF. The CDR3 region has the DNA TGTGCCAGCAGCTTGGGACTAGCGGGGGGCACAGATACGCAGTATTTT.

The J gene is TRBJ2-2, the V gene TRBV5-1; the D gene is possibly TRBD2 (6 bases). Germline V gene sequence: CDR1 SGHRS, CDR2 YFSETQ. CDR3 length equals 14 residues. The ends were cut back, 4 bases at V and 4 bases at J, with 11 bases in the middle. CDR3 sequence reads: CASSPLGGTGELFF. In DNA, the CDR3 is TGCGCCAGCAGCCCACTGGGAGGCACCGGGGAGCTGTTTTTT. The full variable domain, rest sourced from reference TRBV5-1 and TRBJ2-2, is KAGVTQTPRYLIKTRGQQVTLSCSPISGHRSVSWYQQTPGQGLQFLFEYFSETQRNKGNFPGRFSGRQFSNSRSEMNVSTLELGDSALYLCASSPLGGTGELFFGEGSRLTVL.

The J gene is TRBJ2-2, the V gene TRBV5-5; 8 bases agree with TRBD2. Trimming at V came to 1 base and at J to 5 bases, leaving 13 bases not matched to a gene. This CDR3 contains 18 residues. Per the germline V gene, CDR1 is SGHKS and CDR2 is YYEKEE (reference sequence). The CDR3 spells CASSLKDRGLAVTGELFF. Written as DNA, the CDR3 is TGTGCCAGCAGCTTGAAAGACCGCGGACTAGCTGTTACCGGGGAGCTGTTTTTT.

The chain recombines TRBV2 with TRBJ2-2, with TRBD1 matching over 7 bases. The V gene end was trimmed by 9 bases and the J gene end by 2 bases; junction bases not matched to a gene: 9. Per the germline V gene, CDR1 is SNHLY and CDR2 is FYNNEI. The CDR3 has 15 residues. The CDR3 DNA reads TGTGCCAGTGGAGGACAGGCACTAAACACCGGGGAGCTGTTTTTT. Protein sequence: CASGGQALNTGELFF.

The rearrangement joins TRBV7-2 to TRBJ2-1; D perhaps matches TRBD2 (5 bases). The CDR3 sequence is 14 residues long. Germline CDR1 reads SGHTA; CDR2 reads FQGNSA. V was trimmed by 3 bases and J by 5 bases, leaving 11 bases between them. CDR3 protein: CASSFHRADNEQFF. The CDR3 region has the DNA TGTGCCAGCAGCTTCCATAGAGCGGACAATGAGCAGTTCTTC.

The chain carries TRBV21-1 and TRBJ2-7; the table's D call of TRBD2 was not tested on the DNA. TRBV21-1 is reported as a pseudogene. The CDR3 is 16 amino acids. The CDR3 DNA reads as TGTGCCAGCAGCAAAGCAGGTGGCGGAGACTCCTACGAGCAGTACTTC. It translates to CASSKAGGGDSYEQYF.

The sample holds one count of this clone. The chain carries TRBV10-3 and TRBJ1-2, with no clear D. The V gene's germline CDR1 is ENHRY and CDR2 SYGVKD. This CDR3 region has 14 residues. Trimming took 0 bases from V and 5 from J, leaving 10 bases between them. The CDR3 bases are TGTGCCATCAGTGAGTCCGAAGAGTTATATGGCTACACCTTC. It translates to CAISESEELYGYTF.

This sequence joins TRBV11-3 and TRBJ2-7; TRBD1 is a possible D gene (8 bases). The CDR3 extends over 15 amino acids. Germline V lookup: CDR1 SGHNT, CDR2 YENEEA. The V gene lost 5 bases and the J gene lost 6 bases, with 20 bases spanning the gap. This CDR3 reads CASSALQGGRSEQYF. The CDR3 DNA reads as TGTGCCAGCAGCGCGCTACAGGGGGGGCGGTCCGAGCAGTACTTC. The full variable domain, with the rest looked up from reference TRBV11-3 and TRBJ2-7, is EAGVVQSPRYKIIEKKQPVAFWCNPISGHNTLYWYLQNLGQGPELLIRYENEEAVDDSQLPKDRFSAERLKGVDSTLKIQPAELGDSAVYLCASSALQGGRSEQYFGPGTRLTVT.

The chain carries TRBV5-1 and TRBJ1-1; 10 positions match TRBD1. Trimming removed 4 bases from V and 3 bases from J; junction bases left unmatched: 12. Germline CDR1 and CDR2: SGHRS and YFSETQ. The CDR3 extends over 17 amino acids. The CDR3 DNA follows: TGCGCCAGCAGCGGCCGGGACAGGGGACCTTTTGACACTGAAGCTTTCTTT. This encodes CASSGRDRGPFDTEAFF.

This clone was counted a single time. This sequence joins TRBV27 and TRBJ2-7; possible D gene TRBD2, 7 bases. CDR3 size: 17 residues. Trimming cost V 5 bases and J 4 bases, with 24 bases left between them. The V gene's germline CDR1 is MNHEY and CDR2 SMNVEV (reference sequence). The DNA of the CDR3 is TGTGCCAGCAGTGACCCTTCTCACCGCGGGGGCATTTACGAGCAGTACTTC. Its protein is CASSDPSHRGGIYEQYF.

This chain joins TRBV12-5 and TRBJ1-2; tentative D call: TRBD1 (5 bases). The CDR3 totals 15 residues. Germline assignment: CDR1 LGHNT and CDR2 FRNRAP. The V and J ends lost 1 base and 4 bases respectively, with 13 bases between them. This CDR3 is CASGLDPGQGYGYTF. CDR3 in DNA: TGTGCTAGTGGTTTGGACCCCGGGCAGGGCTATGGCTACACCTTC.

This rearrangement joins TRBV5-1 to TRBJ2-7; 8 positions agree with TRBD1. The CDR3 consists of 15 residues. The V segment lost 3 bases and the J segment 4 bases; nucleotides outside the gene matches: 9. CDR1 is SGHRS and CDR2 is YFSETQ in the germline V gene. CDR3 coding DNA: TGCGCCAGCAGCTCGGCCGGGACAGGTTTTTACGAGCAGTACTTC. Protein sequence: CASSSAGTGFYEQYF.

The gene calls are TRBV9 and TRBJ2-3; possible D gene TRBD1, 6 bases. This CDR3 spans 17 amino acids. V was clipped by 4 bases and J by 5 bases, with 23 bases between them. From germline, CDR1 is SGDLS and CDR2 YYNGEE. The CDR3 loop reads CASSPHTGTGRGDTQYF. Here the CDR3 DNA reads TGTGCCAGCAGCCCACATACCGGAACAGGGAGAGGAGATACGCAGTATTTT.

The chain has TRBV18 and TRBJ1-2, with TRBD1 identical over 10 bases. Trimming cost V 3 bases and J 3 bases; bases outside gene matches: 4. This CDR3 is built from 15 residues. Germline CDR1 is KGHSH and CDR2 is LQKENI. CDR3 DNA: TGTGCCAGCTCACCCGCGACAGGGGGCGACTATGGCTACACCTTC. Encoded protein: CASSPATGGDYGYTF.